The 6 T cell receptor beta chains presented below share a single source sample, sequenced in a study of graft-versus-host responses after intestinal transplantation. Using immunoSEQ multiplex PCR, the repertoire was profiled, and TCRdb retains in-frame clones only, with some absent. The sample holds fewer than 95,000 clones, 85% to 95% seen once. No cognate antigen is known for these TCRs. Source: unstimulated CD8+ T cells sorted from spleen or lymph node cells, taken before intestinal transplant. The receptors stem from a human donor who received an intestinal transplant.

The chain joins TRBV5-1 to TRBJ2-1; no firm D call. V lost 0 bases and J lost 3, with 13 bases in between. The CDR3 spans 16 residues. Looked up from germline, CDR1 is SGHRS and CDR2 is YFSETQ. The CDR3 DNA sequence: TGCGCCAGCAGCTTGGAGGAGAGTGGCGGCTACAATGAGCAGTTCTTC. This encodes CASSLEESGGYNEQFF.

The gene calls are TRBV10-1 and TRBJ2-7; 9 nucleotides line up with TRBD1. Germline V gives CDR1 WNHNN, CDR2 SYGVQD (reference sequence). The CDR3 runs to 18 residues. V lost 2 bases and J lost 4; bases outside the gene matches: 15. Here the CDR3 DNA reads TGCGCCAGCAGTGAGGGGACAGGGCATAACCCCATGTTTTACGAGCAGTACTTC. Protein: CASSEGTGHNPMFYEQYF.

The gene calls are TRBV13 and TRBJ2-7; 11 positions agree with TRBD2. Per germline, CDR1 PRHDT and CDR2 FYEKMQ (reference sequence). The CDR3 totals 16 residues. The V segment lost 0 bases and the J segment 6 bases; nucleotides outside the gene matches: 7. The CDR3 region is CASSLGAASGGSEQYF. The CDR3 DNA reads TGTGCCAGCAGCTTAGGGGCGGCTAGCGGGGGGTCCGAGCAGTACTTC.

The chain carries TRBV28 and TRBJ1-1, with TRBD1 identical over 8 bases. CDR3 length equals 14 residues. V lost 6 bases to trimming and J lost 6 bases; unmatched junction nucleotides: 9. Germline loops: CDR1 MDHEN, CDR2 SYDVKM. The chain's CDR3 is CASSIRTGMAEAFF. The DNA of the CDR3 is TGTGCCAGCAGCATAAGGACAGGGATGGCTGAAGCTTTCTTT.

The rearrangement links TRBV15 to TRBJ2-5, with TRBD1 matching 7 bases. Germline loops: CDR1 LNHNV, CDR2 YYDKDF (reference sequence). The CDR3 runs to 14 residues. The V and J ends lost 8 bases and 5 bases, in that order; junction bases with no gene match: 11. The CDR3 nucleotides are TGTGCCACCCAGGAATCAGGGGGTACGGAGACCCAGTACTTC. Translating it yields CATQESGGTETQYF.

The rearrangement uses TRBV30 and TRBJ1-2; D remains ambiguous. The CDR3 is 13 amino acids. Germline values: CDR1 GTSNPN, CDR2 SVGIG (reference sequence). V shed 0 bases and J shed 6 bases, with 11 bases lying between them. This CDR3 reads CAWSVAIRHGYTF. The CDR3 DNA follows: TGTGCCTGGAGTGTTGCCATCAGGCATGGCTACACCTTC. The full variable domain, its missing parts supplied by reference TRBV30 and TRBJ1-2, is SQTIHQWPATLVQPVGSPLSLECTVEGTSNPNLYWYRQAAGRGLQLLFYSVGIGQISSEVPQNLSASRPQDRQFILSSKKLLLSDSGFYLCAWSVAIRHGYTFGSGTRLTVV.